The subject of this entry is one TCR beta chain. Its antigen is as yet unknown. CDR1 and CDR2 (germline): MNHNY, SVGAGI (reference sequence). The CDR3 spans 15 residues. Unmatched junction bases numbered 5, after V lost 5 bases and J lost 4 bases. TCRdb's table, derived via immunoSEQ multiplex PCR, lists solely in-frame clones and lacks some. The sample consists of 18,000 or so clones, roughly four fifths of them appearing once. This sample was taken from a study of CD4 T cells in relation to SARS-CoV-2 and coronaviruses. Looking at the study overall: After nine to eleven days of antigen culture, PBMC TCR beta CDR3s were sequenced. No peptide or an HIV-1 Nef peptide pool served as negative control.

CD4+ T cells from unexposed donors were obtained before the COVID-19 pandemic (2011-2018). The cells were cultured for under 13 days before CD4+ T cells were isolated. Unexposed-donor CD4+ T cells were probed with SARS-CoV-2 S/N and four cold-coronavirus spikes, cells permitting. The sequence derives from a human donor in good health. The chain links TRBV6-6 to TRBJ2-3; TRBD2 agrees at 11 bases. The material sequenced was CD4+ T cells from PBMCs, cultured in vitro. CDR3 DNA: TGTGCCAGCAGTGATAGCGGGAGGGTGGCAGATACGCAGTATTTT. As protein: CASSDSGRVADTQYF.